The next 28 T cell receptor beta chains were all read from a single sample in a study of beta chain features in type 1 diabetes. Findings and caveats of the study: Within each of all four CD4+ subsets, Type 1 diabetes patients had TCRB CDR3s that were moderately but significantly shorter.

Reverse transcription of all isolated RNA meant that expressed TCRB transcripts were sequenced. TCRdb's copy holds only in-frame clones and misses some; the assay was immunoSEQ multiplex PCR. This table has 150,000 to 200,000 clones, about 8.1% appearing once. Antigens of these TCRs are unknown. The sample was central memory CD4+ T cells from blood. These receptors were obtained from a young woman with type 1 diabetes.

There are many counts of this clone. The rearrangement uses TRBV23-1 and TRBJ1-4; D ambiguous. TRBV23-1 is placed among ORFs of uncertain function. Trimming removed 6 bases from V and 1 base from J, with 12 bases in between. The CDR3 totals 15 residues. In nucleotides, the CDR3 is TGCGCCAGCAGCCGTGGGAGTAAAACTAATGAAAAACTGTTTTTT. Its translation: CASSRGSKTNEKLFF.

This chain joins TRBV4-2 and TRBJ2-3, with no clear D. The CDR3 is 14 residues long. Per germline, CDR1 LGHNA and CDR2 YNFKEQ. Trimming removed 4 bases at V and 5 bases at J, with 13 bases between. CDR3 in amino acids: CASSPRMARDTQYF. The CDR3 coding sequence is TGTGCCAGCAGCCCCAGGATGGCCCGAGATACGCAGTATTTT.

The table lists this clone with a few counts. The chain couples TRBV7-2 to TRBJ2-3, with D uncertain. Germline V gene lookup returns CDR1 SGHTA and CDR2 FQGNSA. The V end lost 1 base, the J end lost 2 bases, and 10 bases lay between the germline ends. The CDR3 length is 15 residues. For the CDR3, the DNA is TGTGCCAGCAGCTTAGGTGGCCATCCCACAGATACGCAGTATTTT. It translates to CASSLGGHPTDTQYF.

The chain combines TRBV5-6 with TRBJ2-5; 11 bases fit TRBD1. This CDR3 is 15 amino acids long. V gave up 2 bases and J gave up 5 bases; unmatched junction bases: 5. CDR1 and CDR2 (germline): SGHDT, YYEEEE. CDR3 sequence reads: CASSFWDRGLETQYF. In DNA, the CDR3 is TGTGCCAGCAGCTTCTGGGACAGGGGGTTGGAGACCCAGTACTTC.

The chain employs TRBV7-2 and TRBJ2-2, with 7 bases aligning to TRBD1. CDR1 and CDR2 (germline): SGHTA, FQGNSA. The CDR3 extends over 15 amino acids. The J segment lost 6 bases and the V segment lost 4 bases, leaving 8 bases of the junction unmatched. The CDR3 DNA sequence: TGTGCCAGCAGCTCCCGACAGGGCGGAGCCGGGGAGCTGTTTTTT. This sequence encodes CASSSRQGGAGELFF.

The CDR3 nucleotides read TGTGCCAGCAGCCTAACCCGGTACGGCACAGATACGCAGTATTTT. It codes for CASSLTRYGTDTQYF. The rearrangement joins TRBV4-2 to TRBJ2-3; the D is unclear. V gave up 4 bases and J gave up 1 base, with 12 bases separating them. CDR1 and CDR2 from the germline V gene are LGHNA and YNFKEQ. The length of the CDR3 is 15 residues.

The chain recombines TRBV28 with TRBJ1-5; 8 nucleotides match TRBD1. CDR1 MDHEN and CDR2 SYDVKM come from the germline V gene. V trimming: 6 bases; J trimming: 3 bases; junction bases outside the gene matches: 4. The CDR3 is made up of 14 amino acids. The CDR3 spells CASRRTGHNQPQHF. In nucleotides, the CDR3 is TGTGCCAGCAGACGGACAGGGCACAATCAGCCCCAGCATTTT.

This clone was found a few times. The rearrangement joins TRBV7-2 to TRBJ2-7; D perhaps matches TRBD1 (7 bases). Germline CDR1 and CDR2: SGHTA and FQGNSA. The CDR3 is 12 residues long. V was clipped by 9 bases and J by 5 bases, with 14 bases between them. The CDR3 reads CASGGGTDEQYF. CDR3 sequence (DNA): TGTGCCAGTGGAGGGGGCACGGACGAGCAGTACTTC.

This clone appeared a few times. V is TRBV5-1 and J is TRBJ2-4, with a weak D call TRBD2 (5 bases). Trimming removed 0 bases at V and 6 bases at J, with 10 bases between. The CDR3 extends over 14 amino acids. Germline-derived CDR1 and CDR2 are SGHRS and YFSETQ. DNA of the CDR3: TGCGCCAGCAGCTTGGTTGGGCTAGCAAACATTCAGTACTTC. It translates to CASSLVGLANIQYF.

V gene TRBV10-3 combines with J gene TRBJ1-4; TRBD1 matches at 9 bases. The CDR3 runs 14 residues. With V trimmed by 3 bases and J by 8 bases, 4 bases remained unmatched. Per germline, CDR1 ENHRY and CDR2 SYGVKD. For the CDR3, the DNA is TGTGCCATCAGTGAAGGGACAGGGAGCGAAAAACTGTTTTTT. Translating it yields CAISEGTGSEKLFF.

V usage is TRBV5-6 and J usage is TRBJ1-2; D gene unclear. This CDR3 contains 13 residues. V dropped 4 bases and J dropped 1 base, with 8 bases sitting between them. CDR1 SGHDT and CDR2 YYEEEE come from the germline V gene. CDR3 sequence (DNA): TGTGCCAGCAGCGCCCGGGATAACTATGGCTACACCTTC. This gives the protein CASSARDNYGYTF.

This clone was counted only a few times. The V and J genes are TRBV25-1 and TRBJ2-3; 7 nucleotides agree with TRBD1. V gave up 5 bases and J gave up 2 bases; unmatched junction bases: 10. The germline CDR1 and CDR2 sequences are MGHDK and SYGVNS. The CDR3 is 16 amino acids. The CDR3 coding sequence is TGTGCCAGCAGTACGGGACAGATGACTTACACAGATACGCAGTATTTT. Protein product: CASSTGQMTYTDTQYF.

The rearrangement uses TRBV7-2 and TRBJ1-2; 10 bases map to TRBD1. From germline, CDR1 is SGHTA and CDR2 FQGNSA. This CDR3 region has 14 residues. With 3 bases clipped from V and 8 bases from J, the junction kept 6 bases outside the gene matches. The CDR3 DNA reads TGTGCCAGCAGCTTCGGGACAGGGGCTCGAGGCTACACCTTC. Translation gives CASSFGTGARGYTF.

The rearrangement uses TRBV7-2 and TRBJ2-1; maybe TRBD2 (6 bases). With 5 bases removed from V and 0 bases from J, the gap between germline ends came to 11 bases. From germline, CDR1 is SGHTA and CDR2 FQGNSA. CDR3 length: 15 amino acids. The CDR3 here is CASSPREFSYNEQFF. The CDR3 DNA reads TGTGCCAGCAGCCCACGGGAGTTCTCCTACAATGAGCAGTTCTTC.

The rearrangement uses TRBV5-1 and TRBJ1-1; D is possibly TRBD1 (6 bases). The CDR3 extends over 13 amino acids. From germline, CDR1 is SGHRS and CDR2 YFSETQ. Trimming removed 4 bases from V and 6 bases from J, with 13 bases in between. CDR3 in amino acids: CASSVTGTAEAFF. CDR3 DNA sequence: TGCGCCAGCAGCGTTACAGGGACGGCTGAAGCTTTCTTT.

This clone has just a few counts. The DNA for the CDR3 is TGCGCCAGCAGCCAAGATCCTCGCGACGGACAAGATACGCAGTATTTT. Translating gives CASSQDPRDGQDTQYF. The chain joins TRBV4-3 to TRBJ2-3; a weak D match, TRBD1 (5 bases). The CDR3 length is 16 residues. V lost 0 bases, J lost 5 bases, and 15 bases lay in between. Per the germline V gene, CDR1 is LGHNA and CDR2 is YSLEER.

This sequence joins TRBV9 and TRBJ1-4; 9 nucleotides align to TRBD1. The germline V gene has CDR1 SGDLS and CDR2 YYNGEE. This CDR3 spans 15 amino acids. V trimming: 1 base; J trimming: 7 bases; junction bases outside the gene matches: 5. In nucleotides, the CDR3 is TGTGCCAGCAGCGTACGGGGACAGGGAGGTGAAAAACTGTTTTTT. Translated: CASSVRGQGGEKLFF.

The chain couples TRBV7-2 to TRBJ2-7, with TRBD2 identical over 14 bases. The CDR3 has 15 residues. Germline trimming cut 5 bases from V and 6 bases from J; bases unmatched to any gene: 6. The germline V gene has CDR1 SGHTA and CDR2 FQGNSA. Written as DNA, the CDR3 is TGTGCCAGCAGCCCCGGGACTAGCGGGAGTGGCGAGCAGTACTTC. The encoded protein is CASSPGTSGSGEQYF.

In this sample, this clone turned up a few times. The rearrangement links TRBV20-1 to TRBJ2-1; TRBD2 is a possible D gene (5 bases). This CDR3 spans 11 amino acids. Germline lookup yields CDR1 DFQATT and CDR2 SNEGSKA (reference sequence). The V and J ends lost 5 bases and 10 bases respectively, with 12 bases between them. CDR3 nucleotide sequence: TGCAGTGCTTCGGGATCGTACGAGCAGTTCTTC. Translating it yields CSASGSYEQFF.

This clone was counted only a few times. The V call is TRBV19, the J call TRBJ1-4; the match to TRBD1 covers 7 bases. Germline loops: CDR1 LNHDA, CDR2 SQIVND (reference sequence). V gave up 5 bases and J gave up 5 bases; unmatched junction bases: 5. The length of the CDR3 is 14 residues. In DNA form, the CDR3 reads TGTGCCAGTAGTTCGCCAGGGGGGAATGAAAAACTGTTTTTT. Translated: CASSSPGGNEKLFF.

This clone was seen more than once but under ten times. The chain uses TRBV14 and TRBJ1-1; a weak D match, TRBD1 (5 bases). The CDR3 spans 13 residues. V gave up 0 bases and J gave up 11 bases, with 13 bases separating them. CDR1 is SGHDN and CDR2 is FVKESK in the germline V gene. The CDR3 nucleotides read TGTGCCAGCAGCCAAGAGGGAGGCAGGGCGGCTTTCTTT. It translates to CASSQEGGRAAFF.

The chain recombines TRBV18 with TRBJ2-2; TRBD2 is a possible D gene (5 bases). The CDR3 is made up of 14 amino acids. Per germline, CDR1 KGHSH and CDR2 LQKENI. The germline V and J ends were trimmed by 2 bases and 1 base, with 5 bases remaining between them. The CDR3 nucleotides read TGTGCCAGCTCACCAGGGAGGAACACCGGGGAGCTGTTTTTT. Its protein product is CASSPGRNTGELFF.

The chain links TRBV11-2 to TRBJ2-1; 8 nucleotides match TRBD2. The CDR3 contains 18 residues. Losses at the gene ends were 5 bases for V and 4 bases for J; bases not matched to a gene: 16. The germline V gene encodes CDR1 SGHAT and CDR2 FQNNGV. CDR3 nucleotides: TGTGCCAGCAGCCCGACCGCTGGGGGGACTAGAGGTTACAATGAGCAGTTCTTC. Translating it yields CASSPTAGGTRGYNEQFF.

The chain carries TRBV18 and TRBJ1-2; tentative D call: TRBD1 (6 bases). Germline CDR1 and CDR2: KGHSH and LQKENI. V was cut by 2 bases and J by 4 bases, with 14 bases left in between. CDR3 length equals 15 residues. The CDR3 protein is CASSPAMDSGYGYTF. CDR3 DNA: TGTGCCAGCTCACCAGCGATGGACAGTGGCTATGGCTACACCTTC.

In its sample, this clone was seen a few times. V is TRBV7-2 and J is TRBJ2-7; 10 bases line up with TRBD1. The CDR3 is 15 residues long. CDR1 and CDR2 (germline): SGHTA, FQGNSA. Trimming at V came to 4 bases and at J to 2 bases, leaving 5 bases not matched to a gene. In nucleotides, the CDR3 is TGTGCCAGCAGCTACGCCGGGACAGGGGCCTACGAGCAGTACTTC. As protein: CASSYAGTGAYEQYF.

This clone turned up a few times. The genes are TRBV15 and TRBJ2-4; perhaps TRBD1 as D (5 bases). This CDR3 region has 15 residues. Trimming stripped 0 bases from V and 5 bases from J, with 11 bases between. Per germline, CDR1 LNHNV and CDR2 YYDKDF (reference sequence). DNA of the CDR3: TGTGCCACCAGCAGAGAAGGTCAGGGCCAAAACATTCAGTACTTC. It specifies CATSREGQGQNIQYF. Together with reference TRBV15 and TRBJ2-4, the CDR3 gives the full variable domain: DAMVIQNPRYQVTQFGKPVTLSCSQTLNHNVMYWYQQKSSQAPKLLFHYYDKDFNNEADTPDNFQSRRPNTSFCFLDIRSPGLGDTAMYLCATSREGQGQNIQYFGAGTRLSVL.

The chain joins TRBV29-1 to TRBJ2-7; 9 bases are shared with TRBD2. J lost 0 bases, V lost 2 bases, and 5 bases had no gene match. The CDR3 extends over 15 amino acids. CDR1 is SQVTM and CDR2 is ANQGSEA in the germline V gene. CDR3 residues: CSVESSSGDSYEQYF. Written as DNA, the CDR3 is TGCAGCGTTGAATCGTCTAGCGGGGACTCCTACGAGCAGTACTTC.

The chain carries TRBV2 and TRBJ2-2; possibly TRBD1 for D (6 bases). The germline V gene has CDR1 SNHLY and CDR2 FYNNEI. The V gene lost 4 bases and the J gene lost 1 base, with 10 bases spanning the gap. The CDR3 totals 15 residues. CDR3 bases: TGTGCCAGCAGTGTCGGCAGGGGGAACACCGGGGAGCTGTTTTTT. Translating gives CASSVGRGNTGELFF.